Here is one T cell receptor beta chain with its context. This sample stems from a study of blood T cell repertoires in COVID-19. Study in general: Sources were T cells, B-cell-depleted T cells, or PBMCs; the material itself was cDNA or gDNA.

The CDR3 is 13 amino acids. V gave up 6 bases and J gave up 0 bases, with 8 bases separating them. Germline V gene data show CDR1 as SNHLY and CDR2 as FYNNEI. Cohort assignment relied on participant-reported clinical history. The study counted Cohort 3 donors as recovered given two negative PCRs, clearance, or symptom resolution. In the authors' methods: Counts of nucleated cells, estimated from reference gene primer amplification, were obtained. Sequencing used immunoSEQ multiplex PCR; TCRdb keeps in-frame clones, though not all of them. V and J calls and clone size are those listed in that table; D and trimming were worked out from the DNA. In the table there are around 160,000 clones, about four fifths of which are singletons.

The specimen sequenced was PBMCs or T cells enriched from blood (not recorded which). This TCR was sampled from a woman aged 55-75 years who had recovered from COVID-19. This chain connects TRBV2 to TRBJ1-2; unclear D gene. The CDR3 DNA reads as TGTGCCAGCAGCGAGGAAACTAACTATGGCTACACCTTC. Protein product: CASSEETNYGYTF.